This entry lists 32 T cell receptor beta chains sequenced from one sample in a study of read filtering for tumor transcriptome and immune sequencing. This library used roughly 400 ng RNA and molecular barcoded adaptors spanning alpha/delta and beta/gamma chains. TCRdb independently ran MiXCR on the reads; one entry per CDR3 protein. The sample yields roughly 130,000 distinct CDR3 sequences, roughly 13% seen once. Sequencing input: a population of CD138-negative cells sorted from bone marrow. These receptors all come from a donor at least 40 years old with multiple myeloma.

Of note for this clonotype: A read error is possible here, since a much larger clone lies one base away. This chain joins TRBV4-2 and TRBJ1-2; the D gene is possibly TRBD1 (5 bases). The CDR3 contains 15 residues. Germline CDR1 and CDR2: LGHNA and YNFKEQ. The ends were cut back, 5 bases at V and 4 bases at J, with 17 bases in the middle. The CDR3 sequence: CASSSRATGAYGYTF. For the CDR3, the DNA is TGTGCCAGCAGCTCGAGGGCCACCGGGGCCTATGGCTACACCTTC.

This clonotype came up many times. The chain couples TRBV20-1 to TRBJ2-7; TRBD2 aligns across 11 bases. The germline gives CDR1 DFQATT, CDR2 SNEGSKA (reference sequence). With V trimmed by 5 bases and J by 1 base, 4 bases remained unmatched. This CDR3 has 14 residues. CDR3 protein: CSAHSGRASYEQYF. In DNA form, the CDR3 reads TGCAGTGCTCATAGCGGGAGGGCATCCTACGAGCAGTACTTC.

About this clonotype itself: A read error may be the cause here, since a much bigger clone is one base away. The CDR3: CASSLVEGQFRELFF. In nucleotides, the CDR3 is TGTGCCAGCAGCTTAGTCGAGGGACAATTCCGGGAGCTGTTTTTT. V usage is TRBV7-2 and J usage is TRBJ2-2, with D possibly being TRBD1 (6 bases). Germline V gene sequence: CDR1 SGHTA, CDR2 FQGNSA. This CDR3 is built from 15 residues. The germline V and J ends were trimmed by 1 base and 9 bases, with 15 bases remaining between them.

This clonotype was seen many times. The gene calls are TRBV20-1 and TRBJ1-1; maybe TRBD1 (6 bases). Trimming took 0 bases from V and 4 from J, leaving 9 bases between them. This CDR3 region has 13 residues. The germline gives CDR1 DFQATT, CDR2 SNEGSKA (reference sequence). CDR3 loop: CSAREWGATEAFF. CDR3 coding DNA: TGCAGTGCTAGAGAGTGGGGGGCCACTGAAGCTTTCTTT.

In this sample, this clonotype turned up many times. The chain joins TRBV7-9 to TRBJ2-5; D is perhaps TRBD2 (5 bases). The CDR3 contains 14 residues. The germline gives CDR1 SEHNR, CDR2 FQNEAQ (reference sequence). The V gene lost 3 bases and the J gene lost 2 bases, with 10 bases spanning the gap. The CDR3 DNA sequence: TGTGCCAGCAGCTTCCGGGATTTACAAGAGACCCAGTACTTC. Encoded protein: CASSFRDLQETQYF.

Ten or more counts support this clonotype. The rearrangement joins TRBV2 to TRBJ2-3, with 7 bases identical to TRBD1. V lost 3 bases, J lost 4 bases, and 4 bases stayed unmatched. CDR3 size: 14 residues. The germline gives CDR1 SNHLY, CDR2 FYNNEI. The CDR3 sequence is CASSDRGRPDTQYF. CDR3 DNA sequence: TGTGCCAGCAGTGACAGGGGGAGACCAGATACGCAGTATTTT.

At least ten counts were recorded for this clonotype. V and J are TRBV19 and TRBJ2-7, with D possibly being TRBD1 or TRBD2 (5 bases each). Trimming stripped 5 bases from V and 3 bases from J, with 14 bases between. The V gene's germline CDR1 is LNHDA and CDR2 SQIVND (reference sequence). The CDR3 spans 14 residues. As DNA, the CDR3 is TGTGCCAGTAGTGCCTCGAGGGACCGCTACGAGCAGTACTTC. It translates to CASSASRDRYEQYF.

The rearrangement joins TRBV7-2 to TRBJ2-2; tentatively, D is TRBD1 (6 bases). The CDR3 sequence is 16 residues long. Trimming left V 5 bases short and J 4 bases short, with 17 bases between. In germline, CDR1 is SGHTA, CDR2 FQGNSA. Here the CDR3 DNA reads TGTGCCAGCAGCGAGGGACAAGCAAGTATCACCGGGGAGCTGTTTTTT. It yields the protein CASSEGQASITGELFF.

This clonotype was counted ten times or more. The genes are TRBV11-2 and TRBJ2-5; D is ambiguous. Trimming took off 3 bases at V and 2 bases at J, with 7 bases between the two ends. Looked up from germline, CDR1 is SGHAT and CDR2 is FQNNGV. This CDR3 comprises 13 residues. CDR3 sequence: CASSFNRQETQYF. CDR3 coding DNA: TGTGCCAGCAGCTTCAATAGACAAGAGACCCAGTACTTC.

Many counts were recorded for this clonotype. The genes are TRBV15 and TRBJ1-5, with D hard to call. This CDR3 is built from 12 residues. V lost 0 bases, J lost 7 bases, and 4 bases lay in between. Germline lookup yields CDR1 LNHNV and CDR2 YYDKDF (reference sequence). Written as DNA, the CDR3 is TGTGCCACCAGCAGAGATCGACAGCCCCAGCATTTT. Residues: CATSRDRQPQHF.

A few counts support this clonotype. The V gene is TRBV6-5, the J gene TRBJ1-3, with D maybe TRBD1 (6 bases). V lost 7 bases to trimming and J lost 0 bases, with 16 bases between them. The CDR3 runs 16 residues. The germline gives CDR1 MNHEY, CDR2 SVGAGI. CDR3 sequence: CASNGRDTDSGNTIYF. For the CDR3, the DNA is TGTGCCAGCAATGGGAGGGACACCGACTCTGGAAACACCATATATTTT.

This clonotype has a count of ten or more. This chain uses TRBV29-1 with TRBJ1-2; 7 bases agree with TRBD1. Germline CDR1 is SQVTM and CDR2 is ANQGSEA. The CDR3 extends over 16 amino acids. V was clipped by 4 bases and J by 4 bases; unmatched bases: 15. The CDR3 nucleotides read TGCAGCGTTGCCCGGAGGGAGAGGGGGCGCGTCTATGGCTACACCTTC. Protein product: CSVARRERGRVYGYTF.

The rearrangement joins TRBV19 to TRBJ2-1; D may be TRBD1 (6 bases). The CDR3 consists of 15 residues. CDR1 is LNHDA and CDR2 is SQIVND in the germline V gene (reference sequence). The V end was cut by 3 bases, the J end by 3 bases, with 12 bases between. CDR3 region: CASSITGYDYNEQFF. In DNA, the CDR3 is TGTGCCAGTAGTATCACAGGGTATGACTACAATGAGCAGTTCTTC.

This clonotype was picked up many times. The chain uses TRBV5-6 and TRBJ2-1; maybe TRBD2 (6 bases). V was shortened by 3 bases and J by 6 bases, with 10 bases between the two germline ends. The CDR3 length is 13 residues. Germline V lookup: CDR1 SGHDT, CDR2 YYEEEE. CDR3 nucleotide sequence: TGTGCCAGCAGCTCGGGGGTTGGCAATGAGCAGTTCTTC. Its translation is CASSSGVGNEQFF.

The sample holds many counts of this clonotype. The chain has TRBV9 and TRBJ1-2, with D tentatively TRBD1 (6 bases). Germline V gene sequence: CDR1 SGDLS, CDR2 YYNGEE. V lost 0 bases and J 3 bases, leaving 9 bases between the germline ends. The CDR3 has 14 residues. CDR3 DNA: TGTGCCAGCAGCGTAGGCCCAGGGGACTATGGCTACACCTTC. Its translation: CASSVGPGDYGYTF.

Notes on this clonotype: This may be a read error: a much more frequent sequence differs by one nucleotide. The genes are TRBV5-1 and TRBJ2-1, with 7 nucleotides matching TRBD2. CDR1 is SGHRS and CDR2 is YFSETQ in the germline V gene. This CDR3 has 14 residues. The J segment lost 13 bases and the V segment lost 5 bases, leaving 15 bases of the junction unmatched. The CDR3 coding sequence is TGCGCCAGCAGGAGGGTGAGCGGGGTAGTTGATCAGTTCTTC. It codes for CASRRVSGVVDQFF.

This sequence joins TRBV6-1 and TRBJ1-2; D possibly corresponds to TRBD1 (5 bases). The CDR3 totals 14 residues. Trimming stripped 5 bases from V and 5 bases from J, with 15 bases between. The germline V gene has CDR1 MNHNS and CDR2 SASEGT. CDR3 in DNA: TGTGCCAGCAGTCTTTACGGGACCTCGTATGGCTACACCTTC. Protein: CASSLYGTSYGYTF.

Regarding this clonotype: It is likely a read error, because the conserved phenylalanine at the end of the CDR3 is missing. The V gene is TRBV28, the J gene TRBJ2-1; 10 bases line up with TRBD2. Germline lookup yields CDR1 MDHEN and CDR2 SYDVKM. There are 17 residues in the CDR3. V trimming: 3 bases; J trimming: 2 bases; junction bases outside the gene matches: 7. In nucleotides, the CDR3 is TGTGCCAGCAGTTTGGTTGTAGCGGGGGGACCCTACAATGAGCAGTTCCTC. Residues: CASSLVVAGGPYNEQFL.

This clonotype was seen many times. The chain is built from TRBV20-1 and TRBJ2-3; D may be TRBD2 (6 bases). The V gene's germline CDR1 is DFQATT and CDR2 SNEGSKA (reference sequence). The CDR3 totals 12 residues. Trimming stripped 5 bases from V and 1 base from J, with 7 bases between. The CDR3 DNA reads as TGCAGTGCTCCGGGAGGCACAGATACGCAGTATTTT. As protein: CSAPGGTDTQYF.

This clonotype was counted a few times. V gene TRBV11-2 combines with J gene TRBJ2-1; 11 positions match TRBD2. J gave up 5 bases and V 7 bases, and 4 bases lay outside the gene matches. The CDR3 extends over 14 amino acids. Germline CDR1 SGHAT, CDR2 FQNNGV. CDR3 in amino acids: CASTLTSGNNEQFF. The CDR3 region has the DNA TGTGCCAGCACCCTGACTAGCGGGAACAATGAGCAGTTCTTC.

The chain has TRBV6-1 and TRBJ1-5; D is ambiguous. Germline lookup yields CDR1 MNHNS and CDR2 SASEGT. The CDR3 length is 13 residues. The germline V and J ends were trimmed by 3 bases and 6 bases, with 9 bases remaining between them. The CDR3 is CASSDEGGQPQHF. The CDR3, as DNA: TGTGCCAGCAGTGATGAGGGAGGTCAGCCCCAGCATTTT.

As for this clonotype: This sequence may be a read error, since a much larger clone differs from it by one base. The chain links TRBV12-3 or TRBV12-4 to TRBJ2-2; D is possibly TRBD2 (5 bases). CDR3 length: 13 amino acids. For the CDR3, the DNA is TGTGCCAGCAGTCGACCGAGCACCGGGAAGCTGTTTTTT. The encoded protein is CASSRPSTGKLFF.

This clonotype turned up a few times. The chain recombines TRBV15 with TRBJ2-1; 11 nucleotides align to TRBD1. CDR3 length equals 15 residues. Trimming removed 6 bases from V and 6 bases from J; junction bases left unmatched: 7. Germline V lookup: CDR1 LNHNV, CDR2 YYDKDF (reference sequence). The CDR3 region is CATRKDRGRLNEQFF. CDR3 in DNA: TGTGCCACCAGGAAGGACAGGGGGCGCCTCAATGAGCAGTTCTTC.

This clonotype was seen many times. The chain has TRBV10-3 and TRBJ2-1, with TRBD2 matching 10 bases. Germline loops: CDR1 ENHRY, CDR2 SYGVKD. V lost 6 bases, J lost 10 bases, and 12 bases stayed unmatched. There are 15 residues in the CDR3. CDR3 sequence (DNA): TGTGCCATCAGCCCCGTGGCTAGCGGGGGTGGAGAGCAGTTCTTC. Its protein is CAISPVASGGGEQFF.

About this clonotype itself: A much more abundant neighbour one base away suggests this may be a read error. J is TRBJ1-1 and V is TRBV15, with TRBD1 identical over 7 bases. From germline, CDR1 is LNHNV and CDR2 YYDKDF (reference sequence). This CDR3 region has 13 residues. CDR3 nucleotides: TGTGCCACCCTGGACAGGCTCAACACTGAAGTTTTCTTT. It encodes CATLDRLNTEVFF.

This clonotype was recorded at least ten times. The chain joins TRBV29-1 to TRBJ1-5; 11 nucleotides match TRBD1. CDR1 is SQVTM and CDR2 is ANQGSEA in the germline V gene. V gave up 4 bases and J gave up 4 bases; unmatched junction bases: 6. The CDR3 sequence is 15 residues long. CDR3 loop: CSVVVGTGGNQPQHF. In DNA, the CDR3 is TGCAGCGTTGTGGTAGGGACAGGGGGGAATCAGCCCCAGCATTTT.

This clonotype was recorded many times. In nucleotides, the CDR3 is TGCAGCGCCCGACGGACTAGTCTCGCAGATACGCAGTATTTT. This translates into CSARRTSLADTQYF. The chain uses TRBV29-1 and TRBJ2-3; 7 nucleotides agree with TRBD2. Germline values: CDR1 SQVTM, CDR2 ANQGSEA. The trim removed 7 bases at V and 4 bases at J, leaving 11 bases unmatched. The CDR3 length is 14 residues.

The V gene is TRBV20-1, the J gene TRBJ2-7; the D is unclear. Per the germline V gene, CDR1 is DFQATT and CDR2 is SNEGSKA (reference sequence). V gave up 3 bases and J gave up 7 bases, with 13 bases separating them. The CDR3 loop spans 12 amino acids. CDR3 amino acids: CSASPRPEEQYF. CDR3 nucleotides: TGCAGTGCTAGCCCTAGACCGGAGGAGCAGTACTTC.

This clonotype was picked up many times. The chain is built from TRBV9 and TRBJ2-6; D is unclear. Deletions cut 4 bases from V and 0 bases from J, with 17 bases between. There are 18 residues in the CDR3. CDR1 is SGDLS, CDR2 YYNGEE, per germline. The CDR3 DNA follows: TGTGCCAGCAGCCCTTCGGTGGCCACAGTCTCTGGGGCCAACGTCCTGACTTTC. It translates to CASSPSVATVSGANVLTF.

This clonotype was seen a few times. The chain joins TRBV5-4 to TRBJ2-3; the D gene could be TRBD1 or TRBD2 (6 bases each). This CDR3 has 15 amino acids. V shed 4 bases and J shed 3 bases, with 15 bases lying between them. In germline, CDR1 is SGHNT, CDR2 YYREEE (reference sequence). This CDR3 is CASSRDLGATDTQYF. CDR3 nucleotide sequence: TGTGCCAGCAGCCGGGACTTGGGGGCGACAGATACGCAGTATTTT.

In its sample, this clonotype was seen many times. The rearrangement uses TRBV7-3 and TRBJ1-5; TRBD1 agrees at 9 bases. The CDR3 is 17 residues long. V lost 5 bases to trimming and J lost 0 bases; unmatched junction nucleotides: 8. The germline gives CDR1 SGHTA, CDR2 FQGTGA. The CDR3 spells CASSPPRDRDSNQPQHF. CDR3 nucleotides: TGTGCCAGCAGCCCACCCCGGGACAGGGATAGCAATCAGCCCCAGCATTTT.

Comment on this clonotype: Just one base apart from a much larger clone, this may be a read error. No conserved phenylalanine or tryptophan is present at the end of the CDR3, so a read error is the likely explanation. The rearrangement uses TRBV6-2 or TRBV6-3 and TRBJ2-1; no reliable D call. The V gene lost 4 bases and the J gene lost 10 bases, with 17 bases spanning the gap. The germline gives CDR1 MNHEY, CDR2 SVGEGT. The CDR3 spans 14 residues. Here the CDR3 reads CASSSSGLSREQFL. The CDR3 DNA sequence: TGTGCCAGCAGTTCCTCAGGTCTTAGCCGGGAGCAGTTCCTC.